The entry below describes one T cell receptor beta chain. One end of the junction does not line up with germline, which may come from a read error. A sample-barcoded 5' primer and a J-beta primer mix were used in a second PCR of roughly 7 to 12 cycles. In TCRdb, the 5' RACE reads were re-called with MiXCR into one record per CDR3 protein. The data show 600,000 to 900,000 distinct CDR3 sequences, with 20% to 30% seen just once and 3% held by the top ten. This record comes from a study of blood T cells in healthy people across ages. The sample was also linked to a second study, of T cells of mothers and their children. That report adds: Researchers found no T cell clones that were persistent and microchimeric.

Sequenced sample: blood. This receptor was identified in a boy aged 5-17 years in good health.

CDR3 in DNA: TGTGCCACCAGTAGGGCCCCGCCGGCTACGCAGTATTTT. Amino acid sequence: CATSRAPPATQYF. J is TRBJ2-3 and V is TRBV12-3 or TRBV12-4, with D hard to call. The CDR3 length is 13 residues.